These T cell receptor beta chains were read from a single sample in a study of T cell changes during pregnancy in multiple sclerosis. Assay used: immunoSEQ multiplex PCR; TCRdb lists only in-frame clones, some missing. The sample gives tens of thousands of clones, about 90% of which show up once; approximately 0.45% is in the top ten. The sample in question was CD4+ T cells from peripheral blood mononuclear cells, obtained in the second trimester of pregnancy. The receptor source for this set is a female donor with multiple sclerosis, enrolled in a pregnancy study. Both conserved end residues are part of each CDR3. Size values are once, few and many counts, or a class for expanded clones, and some rows have none.

clone size: NA
V gene: TRBV21-1
J gene: TRBJ2-7
CDR3 protein: CASSNPPQGTEQYF

clone size: NA
V gene: TRBV7-7
J gene: TRBJ2-1
CDR3 protein: CASSLAGTERAEQFF

clone size: NA
V gene: TRBV18
J gene: TRBJ2-7
CDR3 protein: CASSPLPADRSNEQYF

clone size: few
V gene: TRBV7-2
J gene: TRBJ1-2
CDR3 protein: CASSSYTTGVEGYTF

clone size: NA
V gene: TRBV5-1
J gene: TRBJ1-4
CDR3 protein: CASSKTGGNEKLFF

clone size: NA
V gene: TRBV4-1
J gene: TRBJ1-3
CDR3 protein: CASSQGGIRGGESGNTIYF

clone size: NA
V gene: TRBV7-9
J gene: TRBJ2-3
CDR3 protein: CASSFSSGITDTQYF

clone size: NA
V gene: TRBV18
J gene: TRBJ2-3
CDR3 protein: CASSQGADTQYF

clone size: few
V gene: TRBV15
J gene: TRBJ1-6
CDR3 protein: CATSRDSGTGVSPLHF

clone size: NA
V gene: TRBV5-1
J gene: TRBJ2-2
CDR3 protein: CASSLLGLAGNANTGELFF

clone size: once
V gene: TRBV30
J gene: TRBJ2-5
CDR3 protein: CAWRSGLGTQYF

clone size: NA
V gene: TRBV6-5
J gene: TRBJ1-5
CDR3 protein: CASSPGQSNQPQHF

clone size: NA
V gene: TRBV5-4
J gene: TRBJ2-5
CDR3 protein: CASQLTGRGETQYF

clone size: NA
V gene: TRBV27
J gene: TRBJ2-3
CDR3 protein: CASSLFSGQGTDTQYF

clone size: NA
V gene: TRBV27
J gene: TRBJ1-6
CDR3 protein: CASSLVSGGSYNSPLHF

clone size: once
V gene: TRBV6-5
J gene: TRBJ1-1
CDR3 protein: CASSYAGGTEAFF

clone size: NA
V gene: TRBV7-8
J gene: TRBJ2-6
CDR3 protein: CASSLKGAGFSSGANVLTF

clone size: once
V gene: TRBV28
J gene: TRBJ2-7
CDR3 protein: CASSPVASGYTYEQYF

clone size: few
V gene: TRBV7-8
J gene: TRBJ2-7
CDR3 protein: CASSGARGGFYEQYF

clone size: NA
V gene: TRBV7-3
J gene: TRBJ2-6
CDR3 protein: CASSSSSGANVLTF

clone size: NA
V gene: TRBV11-1
J gene: TRBJ2-7
CDR3 protein: CASRHRGSYEQYF

clone size: once
V gene: TRBV27
J gene: TRBJ1-4
CDR3 protein: CATPGGSGNEKLFF

clone size: NA
V gene: TRBV6-5
J gene: TRBJ2-7
CDR3 protein: CASSYQGDKGYEQYF

clone size: NA
V gene: TRBV7-8
J gene: TRBJ1-6
CDR3 protein: CASSLGQIDNSPLHF

clone size: NA
V gene: TRBV2
J gene: TRBJ1-1
CDR3 protein: CASSPPPLGTVEAFF

clone size: NA
V gene: TRBV5-1
J gene: TRBJ2-1
CDR3 protein: CASSPGLSPISYNEQFF

clone size: NA
V gene: TRBV5-1
J gene: TRBJ2-1
CDR3 protein: CASSQSPFGLGANNEQFF

clone size: NA
V gene: TRBV29-1
J gene: TRBJ1-4
CDR3 protein: CSVTGGEKLFF

clone size: NA
V gene: TRBV27
J gene: TRBJ2-7
CDR3 protein: CASSLFQGTGEQYF

clone size: NA
V gene: TRBV30
J gene: TRBJ2-7
CDR3 protein: CAWSLGQGPYEQYF

clone size: NA
V gene: TRBV19
J gene: TRBJ1-5
CDR3 protein: CASSSRQSDSNQPQHF

clone size: NA
V gene: TRBV18
J gene: TRBJ2-1
CDR3 protein: CASSPGQGYYNEQFF

clone size: NA
V gene: TRBV4-1
J gene: TRBJ2-3
CDR3 protein: CASSQEGVAGGTDTQYF

clone size: NA
V gene: TRBV9
J gene: TRBJ2-1
CDR3 protein: CASSVELAGGLGTNEQFF

clone size: NA
V gene: TRBV5-5
J gene: TRBJ2-7
CDR3 protein: CASSFRQFEQYF

clone size: NA
V gene: TRBV19
J gene: TRBJ2-7
CDR3 protein: CASSIGQGANGYEQYF

clone size: NA
V gene: TRBV11-3
J gene: TRBJ1-1
CDR3 protein: CASSTQTGVNTEAFF

clone size: NA
V gene: TRBV19
J gene: TRBJ1-6
CDR3 protein: CASSIDRGNSPLHF

clone size: NA
V gene: TRBV7-9
J gene: TRBJ2-3
CDR3 protein: CASSRQLSRASTDTQYF

clone size: NA
V gene: TRBV6-5
J gene: TRBJ2-4
CDR3 protein: CASRGQGRLRNIQYF

clone size: few
V gene: TRBV18
J gene: TRBJ1-3
CDR3 protein: CASSSTTGSTGNTIYF

clone size: NA
V gene: TRBV7-2
J gene: TRBJ2-5
CDR3 protein: CASSLDPGTQETQYF

clone size: NA
V gene: TRBV4-1
J gene: TRBJ2-7
CDR3 protein: CASSRGQGTTYEQYF

clone size: once
V gene: TRBV9
J gene: TRBJ1-2
CDR3 protein: CASSVAKAGDGYTF

clone size: NA
V gene: TRBV2
J gene: TRBJ1-5
CDR3 protein: CASSETEGPNQPQHF

clone size: NA
V gene: TRBV5-1
J gene: TRBJ2-5
CDR3 protein: CASSMILGQKETQYF

clone size: NA
V gene: TRBV10-3
J gene: TRBJ2-7
CDR3 protein: CAISGLAGEYEQYF

clone size: NA
V gene: TRBV7-2
J gene: TRBJ2-2
CDR3 protein: CASKTGQTTGELFF

clone size: NA
V gene: TRBV9
J gene: TRBJ2-7
CDR3 protein: CASSVEGSPPYEQYF

clone size: NA
V gene: TRBV29-1
J gene: TRBJ2-6
CDR3 protein: CSALQGSGANVLTF